This T cell receptor beta chain was sequenced during a study of T cells in Graves' hyperthyroidism and ophthalmopathy. The CDR3 length is 15 residues. From germline, CDR1 is MDHEN and CDR2 SYDVKM. V lost 5 bases and J lost 4; bases outside the gene matches: 8. Amplification yielded TCR beta CDR3 regions, with RNA transcripts as the source. First-round RT-PCR with HTBI primers amplified the TCR CDR3 region. MiXCR was run by TCRdb on the multiplex PCR reads, yielding one entry per CDR3 protein. The sample has a few hundred thousand distinct CDR3 sequences; roughly 16% are singletons. Ophthalmopathy patients showed a Clinical Activity Score of at least 3, NOSPECS grade of at least 4 and duration under 3 months.

This TCR derives from a woman between 35 and 50 years old with Graves' ophthalmopathy. The V gene is TRBV28, the J gene TRBJ2-1, with 7 bases matching TRBD2. The specimen sequenced was blood. CDR3 coding DNA: TGTGCCAGCAGTCGCGGCGGGGGACGTTACAATGAGCAGTTCTTC. It yields the protein CASSRGGGRYNEQFF.